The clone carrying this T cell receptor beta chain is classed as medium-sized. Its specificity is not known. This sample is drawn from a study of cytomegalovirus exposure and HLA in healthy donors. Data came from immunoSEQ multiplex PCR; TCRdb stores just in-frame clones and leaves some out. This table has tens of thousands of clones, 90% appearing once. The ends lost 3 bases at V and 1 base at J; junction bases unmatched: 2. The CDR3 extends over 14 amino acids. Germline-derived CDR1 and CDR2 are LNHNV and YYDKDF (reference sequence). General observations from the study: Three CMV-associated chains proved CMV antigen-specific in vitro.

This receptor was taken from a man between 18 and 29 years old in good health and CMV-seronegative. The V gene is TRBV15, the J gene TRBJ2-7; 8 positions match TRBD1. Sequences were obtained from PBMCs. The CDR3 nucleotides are TGTGCCACCAGCAGGGACAGGGAGTCCTACGAGCAGTACTTC. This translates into CATSRDRESYEQYF. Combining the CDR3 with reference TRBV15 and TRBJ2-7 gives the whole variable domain DAMVIQNPRYQVTQFGKPVTLSCSQTLNHNVMYWYQQKSSQAPKLLFHYYDKDFNNEADTPDNFQSRRPNTSFCFLDIRSPGLGDTAMYLCATSRDRESYEQYFGPGTRLTVT.